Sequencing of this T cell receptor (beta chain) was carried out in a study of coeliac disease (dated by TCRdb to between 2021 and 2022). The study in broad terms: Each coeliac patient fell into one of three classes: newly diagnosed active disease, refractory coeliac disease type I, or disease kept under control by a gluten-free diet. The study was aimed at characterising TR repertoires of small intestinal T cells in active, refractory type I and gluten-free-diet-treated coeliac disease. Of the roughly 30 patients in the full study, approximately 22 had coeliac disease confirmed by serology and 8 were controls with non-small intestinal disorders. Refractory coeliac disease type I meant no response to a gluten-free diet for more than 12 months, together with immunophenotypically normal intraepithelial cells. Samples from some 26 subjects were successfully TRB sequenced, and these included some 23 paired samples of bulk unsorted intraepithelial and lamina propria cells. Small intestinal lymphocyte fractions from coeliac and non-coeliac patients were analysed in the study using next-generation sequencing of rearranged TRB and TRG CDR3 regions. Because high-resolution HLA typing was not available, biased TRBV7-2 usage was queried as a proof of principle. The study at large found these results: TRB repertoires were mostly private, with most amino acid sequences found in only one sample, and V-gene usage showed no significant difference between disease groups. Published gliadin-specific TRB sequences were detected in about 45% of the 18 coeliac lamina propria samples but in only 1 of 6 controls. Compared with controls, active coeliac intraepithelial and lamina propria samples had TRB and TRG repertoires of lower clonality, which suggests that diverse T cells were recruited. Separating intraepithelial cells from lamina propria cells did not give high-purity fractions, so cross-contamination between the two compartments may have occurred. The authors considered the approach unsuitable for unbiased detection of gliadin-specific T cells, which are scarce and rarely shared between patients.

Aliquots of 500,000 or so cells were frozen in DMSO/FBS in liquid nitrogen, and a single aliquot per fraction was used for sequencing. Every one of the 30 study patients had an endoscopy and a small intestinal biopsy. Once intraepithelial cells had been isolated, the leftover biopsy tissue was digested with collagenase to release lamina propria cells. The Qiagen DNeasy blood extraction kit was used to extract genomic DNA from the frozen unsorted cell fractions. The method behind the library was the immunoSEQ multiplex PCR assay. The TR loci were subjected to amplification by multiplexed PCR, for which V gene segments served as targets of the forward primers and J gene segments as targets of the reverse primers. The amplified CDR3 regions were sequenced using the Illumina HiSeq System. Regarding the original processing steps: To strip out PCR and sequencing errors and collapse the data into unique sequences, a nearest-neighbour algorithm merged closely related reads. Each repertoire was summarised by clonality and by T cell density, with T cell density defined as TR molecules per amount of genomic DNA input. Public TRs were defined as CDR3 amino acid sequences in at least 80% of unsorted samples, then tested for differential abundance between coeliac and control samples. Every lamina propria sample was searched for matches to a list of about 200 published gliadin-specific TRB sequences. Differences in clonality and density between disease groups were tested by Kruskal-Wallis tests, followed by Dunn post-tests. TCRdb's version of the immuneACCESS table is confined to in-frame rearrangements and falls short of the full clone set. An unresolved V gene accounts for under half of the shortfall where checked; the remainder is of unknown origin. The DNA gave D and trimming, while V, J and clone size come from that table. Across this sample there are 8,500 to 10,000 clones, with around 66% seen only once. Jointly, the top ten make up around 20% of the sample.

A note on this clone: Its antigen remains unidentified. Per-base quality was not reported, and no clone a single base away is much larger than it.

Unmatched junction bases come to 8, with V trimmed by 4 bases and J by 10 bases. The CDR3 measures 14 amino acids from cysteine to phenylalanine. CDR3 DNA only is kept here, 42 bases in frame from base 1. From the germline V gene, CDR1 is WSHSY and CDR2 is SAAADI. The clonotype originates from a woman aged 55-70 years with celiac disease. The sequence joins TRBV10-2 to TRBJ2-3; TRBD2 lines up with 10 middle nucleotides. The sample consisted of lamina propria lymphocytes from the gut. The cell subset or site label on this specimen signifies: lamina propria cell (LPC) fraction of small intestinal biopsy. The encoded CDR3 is CASSGLAGAGAQYF. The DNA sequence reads TGCGCCAGCAGTGGGCTAGCGGGGGCCGGCGCGCAGTATTTT.